A single sample is the source of the 3 T cell receptor beta chains below, sequenced in a study of blood T cell repertoires in COVID-19. Using immunoSEQ multiplex PCR, the repertoire was profiled, and TCRdb retains in-frame clones only, with some absent. The sample includes about 210,000 clones, about nine tenths of them seen just once. The sequenced material came from peripheral blood. These receptors all come from a man aged 35 to 55 with acute or convalescent COVID-19.

V is TRBV30 and J is TRBJ2-7; 10 bases map to TRBD2. Unmatched junction bases numbered 9, after V lost 3 bases and J lost 7 bases. Germline CDR1 is GTSNPN and CDR2 is SVGIG (reference sequence). This CDR3 is 14 amino acids long. Here the CDR3 reads CAWRGTSGTREQYF. The CDR3 coding sequence is TGTGCCTGGAGAGGAACTAGCGGGACGAGAGAGCAGTACTTC.

The rearrangement links TRBV7-6 to TRBJ1-5; TRBD1 agrees at 9 bases. J was trimmed by 2 bases and V by 1 base; bases with no gene match: 6. Germline V gene lookup returns CDR1 SGHVS and CDR2 FNYEAQ. The CDR3 is 17 amino acids. The CDR3 here is CASSLETGGKRNQPQHF. The DNA of the CDR3 is TGTGCCAGCAGCTTAGAGACAGGGGGGAAGCGCAATCAGCCCCAGCATTTT.

The chain links TRBV4-1 to TRBJ2-7, with 10 bases fitting TRBD2. Germline V CDR1 and CDR2: MGHRA, YSYEKL. This CDR3 spans 15 amino acids. V lost 4 bases to trimming and J lost 3 bases; unmatched junction nucleotides: 6. The CDR3 sequence: CASSPGLAVFYEQYF. The CDR3 DNA sequence: TGCGCCAGCAGCCCAGGACTAGCGGTCTTCTACGAGCAGTACTTC.